Below, one T cell receptor (beta chain) is given with its context. The antigen it recognizes is unknown. Base-call qualities are not available, and no considerably larger clone is one nucleotide away. The receptor library was made with RT-PCR. Sequencer: NextSeq 550. TCRdb itself trimmed the public reads at Q25 with fastp, ran MiXCR and retained productive beta chains. Each CDR3 protein appears once, grouped with its most common genes and DNA. Present in this sample are 100,000 to 120,000 distinct CDR3 sequences, approximately 40% of which were seen just once. Roughly 30% of the sample rests with the top ten. V is pruned by 6 bases and J by 1 base, leaving 2 bases of the junction without a gene match. Taken from cysteine to phenylalanine, the CDR3 has 14 residues. Only the CDR3 region is kept as DNA, spanning 42 bases read in frame from base 1. In the germline V gene (reference sequence), CDR1 corresponds to MNHNY and CDR2 to SVGAGI.

This specimen belongs to a study of patients and donors after allogeneic stem cell transplantation (dated by TCRdb to between 2020 and 2021). The chain joins TRBV6-6 to TRBJ2-3; TRBD2 lines up with 9 middle nucleotides. Sequenced sample: blood, either unsorted or a sorted T cell fraction (not recorded which). This clonotype was sampled from a human donor who was either an allogeneic HSCT recipient or a stem cell or donor lymphocyte infusion donor (not recorded which). It is not recorded whose cells these are; they may come from a transplant donor. In nucleotides, the sequence is TGTGCCAGCAGGCGGGAGGGTGGCACAGATACGCAGTATTTT. Translated, this is CASRREGGTDTQYF.